A single T cell receptor beta chain is shown here with its context. The antigen is unknown. Isolated RNA was reverse transcribed in full, so expressed TCRB transcripts were sequenced. The data were produced by immunoSEQ multiplex PCR, yet TCRdb's version contains in-frame clones alone and is incomplete. Of 150,000 to 190,000 clones listed, about 7.3% were seen once; the top ten hold 0.65%. The data are from a study of beta chain features in type 1 diabetes. V was shortened by 4 bases and J by 8 bases, with 17 bases between the two germline ends. Germline V CDR1 and CDR2: SNHLY, FYNNEI. The CDR3 is 14 amino acids. Every sorted population was more than 95% pure. Study conclusions and caveats: Shorter TCRB CDR3s, moderately but significantly so, were found in Type 1 diabetes patients in all four CD4+ subsets. Patients with type 1 diabetes carried fewer insertions and had more deletions at their VDJ junctions. Patients' naive, central memory and regulatory TCRB repertoires appeared more alike than those of healthy donors.

This clonotype originated in a man aged 18 to 30 in good health. J is TRBJ1-2 and V is TRBV2; D is possibly TRBD1 (5 bases). Specimen: central memory CD4+ T cells from blood. DNA of the CDR3: TGTGCCAGCAGTGCGGACTACGGGGACTTAGGCTACACCTTC. Translation: CASSADYGDLGYTF.